A single sample is the source of the 20 T cell receptor beta chains below, sequenced in a study of identifying expanded T cells in peripheral blood. Some clones are missing from TCRdb's copy, which holds only in-frame ones; the method was immunoSEQ multiplex PCR. The profile shows about 120,000 clones, approximately 88% of them singletons. The sequencing sample was made of blood. The receptors here all came from a person aged 18 to 75 in good health.

V usage is TRBV6-1 and J usage is TRBJ1-3; TRBD1 matches at 9 bases. The V and J ends lost 2 bases and 5 bases, in that order; junction bases with no gene match: 4. This CDR3 comprises 15 residues. The V gene's germline CDR1 is MNHNS and CDR2 SASEGT. The CDR3 is CASSEWTGDRNTIYF. The DNA of the CDR3 is TGTGCCAGCAGTGAATGGACAGGGGATAGAAACACCATATATTTT.

The chain joins TRBV11-3 to TRBJ2-3; TRBD2 might be the D (5 bases). V lost 3 bases and J 0 bases, leaving 10 bases between the germline ends. Germline V lookup: CDR1 SGHNT, CDR2 YENEEA. The CDR3 has 15 residues. The CDR3 DNA follows: TGTGCCAGCAGCTTGGACGAGGGAAGCACAGATACGCAGTATTTT. Encoded protein: CASSLDEGSTDTQYF.

The chain recombines TRBV29-1 with TRBJ2-3, with TRBD2 matching 12 bases. V dropped 3 bases and J dropped 3; count of bases not matched to a gene: 7. Per the germline V gene, CDR1 is SQVTM and CDR2 is ANQGSEA. The CDR3 totals 16 residues. For the CDR3, the DNA is TGCAGCGTTGATTGGGCTAGCGGGGGGGCAACAGATACGCAGTATTTT. It codes for CSVDWASGGATDTQYF.

The chain links TRBV19 to TRBJ1-2, with 9 positions matching TRBD1. Germline V gene sequence: CDR1 LNHDA, CDR2 SQIVND (reference sequence). The CDR3 has 16 amino acids. With V trimmed by 5 bases and J by 4 bases, 11 bases remained unmatched. CDR3 sequence: CASSEPGQGVGYGYTF. The CDR3 DNA sequence: TGTGCCAGTAGTGAGCCGGGACAGGGTGTAGGCTATGGCTACACCTTC. Looking up the rest from reference TRBV19 and TRBJ1-2 gives the full variable domain: DGGITQSPKYLFRKEGQNVTLSCEQNLNHDAMYWYRQDPGQGLRLIYYSQIVNDFQKGDIAEGYSVSREKKESFPLTVTSAQKNPTAFYLCASSEPGQGVGYGYTFGSGTRLTVV.

The chain uses TRBV7-2 and TRBJ2-2; D assignment may be TRBD1 or TRBD2 (5 bases each). In germline, CDR1 is SGHTA, CDR2 FQGNSA. V was cut by 6 bases and J by 5 bases, with 13 bases left in between. The CDR3 contains 14 residues. The CDR3 region has the DNA TGTGCCAGCAGACAAGATGGGGGAACCGGGGAGCTGTTTTTT. The encoded protein is CASRQDGGTGELFF.

The chain is built from TRBV2 and TRBJ1-2; possible D gene TRBD1, 5 bases. Germline lookup yields CDR1 SNHLY and CDR2 FYNNEI. CDR3 length equals 12 residues. V was cut by 8 bases and J by 7 bases, with 14 bases left in between. The CDR3 here is CASGLGQSGYTF. As DNA, the CDR3 is TGTGCCAGCGGTTTGGGGCAATCTGGCTACACCTTC.

The V call is TRBV7-8, the J call TRBJ2-1; D remains ambiguous. The CDR3 length is 14 residues. The germline V and J ends were trimmed by 5 bases and 8 bases, with 16 bases remaining between them. From germline, CDR1 is SGHVS and CDR2 FQNEAQ. The CDR3 sequence is CASSPRPGWDEQFF. CDR3 bases: TGTGCCAGCAGCCCTCGTCCTGGTTGGGATGAGCAGTTCTTC. The full variable domain, completed using reference TRBV7-8 and TRBJ2-1, is GAGVSQSPRYKVAKRGQDVALRCDPISGHVSLFWYQQALGQGPEFLTYFQNEAQLDKSGLPSDRFFAERPEGSVSTLKIQRTQQEDSAVYLCASSPRPGWDEQFFGPGTRLTVL.

The chain is built from TRBV6-6 and TRBJ2-7; TRBD1 matches 9 bases. Germline-derived CDR1 and CDR2 are MNHNY and SVGAGI (reference sequence). This CDR3 has 15 amino acids. V gave up 6 bases and J gave up 3 bases; unmatched junction bases: 9. CDR3 in amino acids: CASSSGTGYGYEQYF. CDR3 bases: TGTGCCAGCAGCTCCGGGACAGGGTATGGCTACGAGCAGTACTTC.

The V and J genes are TRBV30 and TRBJ1-5, with D perhaps TRBD1 (5 bases). Deletions cut 2 bases from V and 6 bases from J, with 11 bases between. The CDR3 is 13 amino acids. Germline CDR1 reads GTSNPN; CDR2 reads SVGIG (reference sequence). The CDR3 DNA reads TGTGCCTGGAGTAGGGCAGGGACTCAGCCCCAGCATTTT. This gives the protein CAWSRAGTQPQHF.

The chain uses TRBV7-9 and TRBJ1-2; possible D gene TRBD1, 5 bases. V was cut by 6 bases and J by 0 bases, with 17 bases left in between. The CDR3 length is 16 residues. From germline, CDR1 is SEHNR and CDR2 FQNEAQ (reference sequence). For the CDR3, the DNA is TGTGCCAGCAGTGGTCGTCGAACAGGAGCTAACTATGGCTACACCTTC. Residues: CASSGRRTGANYGYTF.

The rearrangement joins TRBV19 to TRBJ1-1, with TRBD1 as a possible D gene (5 bases). The V and J ends lost 7 bases and 2 bases respectively, with 17 bases between them. The CDR3 runs 15 residues. Germline V gene lookup returns CDR1 LNHDA and CDR2 SQIVND (reference sequence). The CDR3 bases are TGTGCCAGTACCGACTACCGGGGGTCAAACACTGAAGCTTTCTTT. Protein: CASTDYRGSNTEAFF.

The chain recombines TRBV19 with TRBJ1-1; D perhaps matches TRBD1 (6 bases). CDR1 is LNHDA, CDR2 SQIVND, per germline (reference sequence). This CDR3 is 11 amino acids long. The CDR3 region is CATGWGTEAFF. As DNA, the CDR3 is TGTGCTACAGGGTGGGGCACTGAAGCTTTCTTT.

The J gene is TRBJ1-2, the V gene TRBV6-1; 9 positions match TRBD1. Germline V gives CDR1 MNHNS, CDR2 SASEGT. The CDR3 runs 14 residues. The ends lost 2 bases at V and 4 bases at J; junction bases unmatched: 2. CDR3: CASSEWTGAYGYTF. DNA of the CDR3: TGTGCCAGCAGTGAATGGACAGGGGCCTATGGCTACACCTTC.

CDR3 sequence reads: CASSSGLRWTGAPSYEQYF. The DNA of the CDR3 is TGTGCCAGCAGCTCCGGCTTACGGTGGACAGGGGCCCCCTCCTACGAGCAGTACTTC. The rearrangement uses TRBV13 and TRBJ2-7; 9 bases are shared with TRBD1. After removal of 4 bases from V and 0 bases from J, the junction contained 16 bases not matched to a gene. CDR3 length: 19 residues. CDR1 is PRHDT and CDR2 is FYEKMQ in the germline V gene (reference sequence).

Many counts were recorded for this clone. This chain links TRBV6-5 with TRBJ1-4; D may be TRBD1 (6 bases). This CDR3 is 14 amino acids long. The V gene's germline CDR1 is MNHEY and CDR2 SVGAGI. Trimming cost V 10 bases and J 7 bases, with 19 bases left between them. CDR3 in DNA: TGTGCCACCCGCGATCAGGGGTGGAGTGAAAAACTGTTTTTT. Residues: CATRDQGWSEKLFF.

The CDR3 DNA reads TGTGCCAGCAGCACCGTCAGGGGACGGCGGGCCTACGAGCAGTACTTC. Translation gives CASSTVRGRRAYEQYF. The genes are TRBV11-2 and TRBJ2-7; D might be TRBD1 (6 bases). CDR3 length: 16 amino acids. Germline V gene sequence: CDR1 SGHAT, CDR2 FQNNGV. V was trimmed by 5 bases and J by 2 bases, leaving 19 bases between them. Drawing the rest from reference TRBV11-2 and TRBJ2-7, the complete variable domain is EAGVAQSPRYKIIEKRQSVAFWCNPISGHATLYWYQQILGQGPKLLIQFQNNGVVDDSQLPKDRFSAERLKGVDSTLKIQPAKLEDSAVYLCASSTVRGRRAYEQYFGPGTRLTVT.

The rearrangement uses TRBV11-2 and TRBJ2-7; 9 bases are a match to TRBD2. V gave up 6 bases and J gave up 6 bases; unmatched junction bases: 6. The CDR3 spans 13 residues. CDR1 is SGHAT and CDR2 is FQNNGV in the germline V gene. The chain's CDR3 is CASRRGGAREQYF. In DNA, the CDR3 is TGTGCCAGCAGGCGGGGGGGCGCTCGCGAGCAGTACTTC.

The chain links TRBV5-1 to TRBJ1-1, with no clear D. The germline V gene encodes CDR1 SGHRS and CDR2 YFSETQ. V lost 1 base and J 4 bases, leaving 11 bases between the germline ends. The CDR3 length is 14 residues. The CDR3 loop is CASSLSEGLTEAFF. The DNA of the CDR3 is TGCGCCAGCAGCTTGAGCGAGGGTCTCACTGAAGCTTTCTTT. The variable domain in full, completed from reference TRBV5-1 and TRBJ1-1, reads KAGVTQTPRYLIKTRGQQVTLSCSPISGHRSVSWYQQTPGQGLQFLFEYFSETQRNKGNFPGRFSGRQFSNSRSEMNVSTLELGDSALYLCASSLSEGLTEAFFGQGTRLTVV.

The J gene is TRBJ2-2, the V gene TRBV5-1; a weak D match, TRBD1 (5 bases). The germline gives CDR1 SGHRS, CDR2 YFSETQ. The V end lost 5 bases, the J end lost 6 bases, and 14 bases lay between the germline ends. The CDR3 extends over 14 amino acids. The CDR3 DNA is TGCGCCAGCAGGGGAAGCCTAGGGGCCGGGGAGCTGTTTTTT. Translated, it gives CASRGSLGAGELFF.

The rearrangement joins TRBV5-4 to TRBJ2-5, with 11 bases lining up with TRBD1. In germline, CDR1 is SGHNT, CDR2 YYREEE (reference sequence). The length of the CDR3 is 15 residues. The J segment lost 5 bases and the V segment lost 2 bases, leaving 5 bases of the junction unmatched. CDR3 coding DNA: TGTGCCAGCAGCTTCGGACAGGGGGCGAGGGAGACCCAGTACTTC. As protein: CASSFGQGARETQYF. Looking up the rest from reference TRBV5-4 and TRBJ2-5 gives the full variable domain: ETGVTQSPTHLIKTRGQQVTLRCSSQSGHNTVSWYQQALGQGPQFIFQYYREEENGRGNFPPRFSGLQFPNYSSELNVNALELDDSALYLCASSFGQGARETQYFGPGTRLLVL.